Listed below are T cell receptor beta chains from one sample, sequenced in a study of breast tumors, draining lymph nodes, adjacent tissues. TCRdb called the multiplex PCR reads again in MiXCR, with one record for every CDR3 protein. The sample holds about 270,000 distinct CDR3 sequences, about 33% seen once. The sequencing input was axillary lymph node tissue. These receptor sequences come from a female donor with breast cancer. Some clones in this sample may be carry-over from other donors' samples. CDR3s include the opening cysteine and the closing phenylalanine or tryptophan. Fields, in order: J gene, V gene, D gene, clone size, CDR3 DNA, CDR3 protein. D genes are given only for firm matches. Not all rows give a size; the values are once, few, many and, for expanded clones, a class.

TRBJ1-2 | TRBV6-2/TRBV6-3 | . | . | TGTGCCAGCAGCCCTGGTTGGTTGGATGGCTACACCTTC | CASSPGWLDGYTF
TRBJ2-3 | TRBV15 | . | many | TGTGCCACCAGCAGAGGTGTAGATACGCAGTATTTT | CATSRGVDTQYF
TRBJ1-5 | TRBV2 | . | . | TGTGCCAGCAGTGAAAGCAGTACCAATCAGCCCCAGCATTTT | CASSESSTNQPQHF
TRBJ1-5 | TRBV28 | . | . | TGTGCCAGTAGGGACCCTGGGAGTCAGCCCCAGCATTTT | CASRDPGSQPQHF
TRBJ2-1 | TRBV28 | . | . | TGTGCCAGCAGTTTACGAGGGGGAGCAAACAATGAGCAGTTCTTC | CASSLRGGANNEQFF
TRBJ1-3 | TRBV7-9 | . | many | TGTGCCAGCAGCCCCGTTGCTGGAAACACCATATATTTT | CASSPVAGNTIYF
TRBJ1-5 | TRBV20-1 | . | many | TGCAGTGCCTGGGGGGGCCTGGGACAGCCCCAGCATTTT | CSAWGGLGQPQHF
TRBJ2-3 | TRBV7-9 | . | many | TGTGCCAGCAGCTCGGTGGGAGATACGCAGTATTTT | CASSSVGDTQYF
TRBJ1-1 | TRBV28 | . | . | TGTGCCAGCAGTTTCTATATAGGGTCCATGGACACTGAAGCTTTCTTT | CASSFYIGSMDTEAFF
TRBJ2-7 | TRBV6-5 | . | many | TGTGCCAGCAGAATGACGCCGACCTCCGAGCAGTACTTC | CASRMTPTSEQYF
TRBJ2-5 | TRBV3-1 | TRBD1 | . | TGTGCCAGCAGCCAAGATCGCGGGACAGGCCAAGAGACCCAGTACTTC | CASSQDRGTGQETQYF
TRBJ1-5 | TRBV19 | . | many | TGTGCCAGTAGTATTTACCAGGGTGGTCAGCCCCAGCATTTT | CASSIYQGGQPQHF
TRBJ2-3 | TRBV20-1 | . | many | TGCAGTGCTACAGGGGACACAGATACGCAGTATTTT | CSATGDTDTQYF
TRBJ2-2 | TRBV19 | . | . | TGTGCCAGTAGTATAGATTTTGGGGGAGTACCAGGGGAGCTGTTTTTT | CASSIDFGGVPGELFF
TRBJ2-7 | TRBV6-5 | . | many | TGTGCCAGCAGCAACGGGGCAGGGAGGACCTACGAGCAGTACTTC | CASSNGAGRTYEQYF
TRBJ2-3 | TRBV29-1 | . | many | TGCAGCGCTGACTGGGGCACAGATACGCAGTATTTT | CSADWGTDTQYF
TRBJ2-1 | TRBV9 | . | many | TGTGCCAGCAGCGTTAGCGGATCTACCGATGAGCAGTTCTTC | CASSVSGSTDEQFF
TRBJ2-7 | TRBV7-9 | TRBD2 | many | TGTGCCAGCAGCGAGACCGGGACTAGCGGTTACGAGCAGTACTTC | CASSETGTSGYEQYF
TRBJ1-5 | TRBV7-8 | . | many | TGTGCCAGCAGCTTAGTTGGATTTGGAGGTCTTGGTAGTTATCAGCCCCAGCATTTT | CASSLVGFGGLGSYQPQHF
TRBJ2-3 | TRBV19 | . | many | TGTGCCAGTATGGGTTCGGCCCCCCTGGGGGATACGCAGTATTTT | CASMGSAPLGDTQYF
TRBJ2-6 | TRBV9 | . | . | TGTGCCAGCAGCGTATCCGGGAGGGCCAACGTCCTGACTTTC | CASSVSGRANVLTF
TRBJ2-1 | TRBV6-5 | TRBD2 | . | TGTGCCAGCAGTCACCCGACTAGCGGGAGGGCCGACTACAATGAGCAGTTCTTC | CASSHPTSGRADYNEQFF
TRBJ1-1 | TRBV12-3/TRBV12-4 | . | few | TGTGCCAGCAGTTTCCGGGGGGTTGGGAACACTGAAGCTTTCTTT | CASSFRGVGNTEAFF
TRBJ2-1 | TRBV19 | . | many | TGTGCCAGTAGATCTTGGCGTGATGAGCAGTTCTTC | CASRSWRDEQFF
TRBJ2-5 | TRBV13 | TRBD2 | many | TGTGCCAGCAGCAAGGGACTAGCGGGAGTAGAGACCCAGTACTTC | CASSKGLAGVETQYF
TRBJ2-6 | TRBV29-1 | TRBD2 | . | TGCAGCGTTGGAAATCTAGCGGCCTACGTCCTGACTTTC | CSVGNLAAYVLTF
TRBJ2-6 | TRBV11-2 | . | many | TGTGCCTCCGCAAGGGCCAACGTCCTGACTTTC | CASARANVLTF
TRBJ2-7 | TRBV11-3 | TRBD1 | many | TGTGCCAGCAGCTTAGGGGGACAGGTTAACGAGCAGTACTTC | CASSLGGQVNEQYF
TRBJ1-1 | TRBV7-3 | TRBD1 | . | TGTGCCAGCAGCCCGACAGGGGGCACTGGAGCTTTCTTT | CASSPTGGTGAFF
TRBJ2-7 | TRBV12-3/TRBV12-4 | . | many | TGTGCCAGCAGCCCATCGGTCTGGGAGCAGTACTTC | CASSPSVWEQYF
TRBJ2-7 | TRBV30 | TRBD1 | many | TGTGCCTCCCGAACGGACAGGGGCTACGAGCAGTACTTC | CASRTDRGYEQYF
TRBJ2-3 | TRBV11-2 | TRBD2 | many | TGTGCCAGCAGCTCACTAGCGGGAGGGCTTACAGATACGCAGTATTTT | CASSSLAGGLTDTQYF
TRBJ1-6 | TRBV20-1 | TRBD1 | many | TGCAGTGCTCTGCTTGGGACAGGGGATTCACCCCTCCACTTT | CSALLGTGDSPLHF
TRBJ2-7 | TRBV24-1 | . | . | TGTGCCACCAGCGCTAGGAGCTCCTACGAGCAGTACTTC | CATSARSSYEQYF
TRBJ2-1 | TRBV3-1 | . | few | TGTGCCAGCAGTCGCCAGGGGGCGGGAGGGCCGTTCAATGAGCAGTTCTTC | CASSRQGAGGPFNEQFF
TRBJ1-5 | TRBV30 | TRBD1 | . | TGTGCCTGGAGCTCCGGGACAGGGGGTTACGAGCATTTT | CAWSSGTGGYEHF
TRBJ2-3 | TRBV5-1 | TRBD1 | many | TGCGCCAGCAGCTTGAATGGACAGGGGGCAGATACGCAGTATTTT | CASSLNGQGADTQYF
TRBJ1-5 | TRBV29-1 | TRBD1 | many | TGCAGCGGTGGACAGGGTCCTAATCAGCCCCAGCATTTT | CSGGQGPNQPQHF
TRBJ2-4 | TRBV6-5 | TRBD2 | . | TGTGCCAGCAGTTCAGGGACTAGCGGGGCCCTAAAAAACATTCAGTACTTC | CASSSGTSGALKNIQYF
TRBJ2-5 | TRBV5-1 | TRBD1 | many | TGCGCCAGCAGCTTGGGGCGGACAGGGGATGCAGAGACCCAGTACTTC | CASSLGRTGDAETQYF
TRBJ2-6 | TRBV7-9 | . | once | TGTGCCAGCAGCTTTGTGGCCAACGTCCTGACTTTC | CASSFVANVLTF
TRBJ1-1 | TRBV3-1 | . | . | TGTGCCAGCGGAAACATAAACACTGAAGCTTTCTTT | CASGNINTEAFF
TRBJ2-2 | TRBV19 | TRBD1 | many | TGTGCCAGCGGACAGGGGGTGAACACCGGGGAGCTGTTTTTT | CASGQGVNTGELFF
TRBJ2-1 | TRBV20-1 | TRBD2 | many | TGCAGTGCTCCAACTAGCGGGAGGACATATGAGCAGTTCTTC | CSAPTSGRTYEQFF
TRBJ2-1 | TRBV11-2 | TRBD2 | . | TGTGCCAGCACCGCGGGGACTAGCGGGGTCAATGAGCAGTTCTTC | CASTAGTSGVNEQFF
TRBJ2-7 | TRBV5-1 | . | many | TGCGCCAGCAGCTTATCCCCCCCCTCCTACGAGCAGTACTTC | CASSLSPPSYEQYF
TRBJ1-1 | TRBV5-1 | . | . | TGCGCCAGCAGCTCGGTGGGCGGGAACACTGAAGCTTTCTTT | CASSSVGGNTEAFF
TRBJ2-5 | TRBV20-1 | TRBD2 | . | TGCAGTGCTCGACCCTTAGCGGGAGAAGCGACCCAGTACTTT | CSARPLAGEATQYF
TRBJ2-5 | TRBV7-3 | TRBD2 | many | TGTGCCAGCAAAAGGGTTCTAGCGGGAAAGCAAGAGACCCAGTACTTC | CASKRVLAGKQETQYF
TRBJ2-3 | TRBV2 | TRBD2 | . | TGTGCCAGCAGTGAAGGGCTAGCGGGACGCACACATACGCAGTATTTC | CASSEGLAGRTHTQYF
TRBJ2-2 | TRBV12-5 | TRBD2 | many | TGTGCTAGTGGTTTGGTACCTAGCGGGACCGGGGAGCTGTTTTTT | CASGLVPSGTGELFF
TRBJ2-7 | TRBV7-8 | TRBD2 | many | TGTGCCAGCAGCTCTGGGACTAGCGGGAGAGGCTACGAGCAGTACTTC | CASSSGTSGRGYEQYF
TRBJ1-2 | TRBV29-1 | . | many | TGCAGCGCCCAGACAGGCGGAGGGTACTATGGCTACACCTTC | CSAQTGGGYYGYTF
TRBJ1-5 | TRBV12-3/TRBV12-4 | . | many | TGTGCCAGCAGTATAACCAATCAGCCCCAGCATTTT | CASSITNQPQHF
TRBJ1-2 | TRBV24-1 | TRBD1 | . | TGTGCCACCAGTGAGTCCGGGACAGGGCCCTATGGCTACACCTTC | CATSESGTGPYGYTF
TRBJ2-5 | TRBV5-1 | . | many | TGCGCCAGCAGCGGGTTTGATCCTCAAGAGACCCAGTACTTC | CASSGFDPQETQYF
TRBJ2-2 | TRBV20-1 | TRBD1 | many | TGCAGTGCTCAGACCCCGGGACAGGGGGCATCCGGGGAGCTGTTTTTT | CSAQTPGQGASGELFF
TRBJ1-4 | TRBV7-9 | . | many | TGTGCCAGCAGCTTAGGAAAGCAGGACATAGGACCGAATGAAAAACTGTTTTTT | CASSLGKQDIGPNEKLFF